Following are 16 T cell receptor beta chains from one sample sequenced in a study of blood T cell repertoires in COVID-19. Using immunoSEQ multiplex PCR, the repertoire was profiled, and TCRdb retains in-frame clones only, with some absent. The sample has roughly 34,000 clones, roughly nine tenths seen once. The sequenced sample consisted of peripheral blood. The receptors were sampled from a woman older than 75 with active or convalescent COVID-19.

J is TRBJ2-1 and V is TRBV6-5; TRBD1 matches 8 bases. CDR3 length equals 13 residues. J was trimmed by 4 bases and V by 6 bases; bases with no gene match: 2. CDR1 is MNHEY, CDR2 SVGAGI, per germline. CDR3 sequence reads: CASRDREYNEQFF. The CDR3 region has the DNA TGTGCCAGCAGGGACAGGGAGTACAATGAGCAGTTCTTC.

CDR3 sequence reads: CATSSPTAYGYTF. The CDR3 DNA is TGTGCCACCAGCAGTCCGACAGCCTATGGCTACACCTTC. V and J are TRBV15 and TRBJ1-2, with a weak D call TRBD1 (5 bases). Trimming shortened V by 3 bases and J by 4 bases, and 9 bases separated the two germline ends. CDR3 size: 13 residues. The V gene's germline CDR1 is LNHNV and CDR2 YYDKDF (reference sequence).

In this sample, this clone is medium-sized. V is TRBV6-6 and J is TRBJ2-7, with TRBD1 as a possible D gene (5 bases). The CDR3 covers 14 residues. CDR1 is MNHNY and CDR2 is SVGAGI in the germline V gene (reference sequence). Trimming took off 5 bases at V and 6 bases at J, with 17 bases between the two ends. The CDR3 sequence: CASSPAPDRAEQYF. CDR3 nucleotides: TGTGCCAGCAGTCCTGCTCCCGACAGAGCCGAGCAGTACTTC.

The gene calls are TRBV6-2 or TRBV6-3 and TRBJ1-6, with D perhaps matching TRBD1 (6 bases). CDR3 length equals 16 residues. V shed 2 bases and J shed 4 bases, with 12 bases lying between them. CDR1 is MNHEY and CDR2 is SVGEGT in the germline V gene. The DNA of the CDR3 is TGTGCCAGCAGTTACGATGCTAGGGGGTATAATTCACCCCTCCACTTT. Encoded protein: CASSYDARGYNSPLHF.

V is TRBV6-2 or TRBV6-3 and J is TRBJ2-2, with a possible D match to TRBD2 (6 bases). The germline V gene has CDR1 MNHEY and CDR2 SVGEGT. This CDR3 has 13 amino acids. V lost 5 bases to trimming and J lost 7 bases, with 11 bases between them. CDR3 coding DNA: TGTGCCAGCAGTGACGGGGGTTTCGGGGAGCTGTTTTTT. This translates into CASSDGGFGELFF.

This clone was counted a few times. Relative to the germline gene, one junction end is altered; a read error may explain this. The V gene is TRBV20-1, the J gene TRBJ1-2, with unresolved D. Germline CDR1 and CDR2: DFQATT and SNEGSKA (reference sequence). The CDR3 contains 9 residues. This CDR3 reads CSAETDKAF. The DNA of the CDR3 is TGCAGTGCAGAAACAGACAAGGCCTTC.

This clone was counted a few times. The rearrangement joins TRBV30 to TRBJ1-5; D is possibly TRBD1 (6 bases). The germline CDR1 and CDR2 sequences are GTSNPN and SVGIG (reference sequence). Trimming removed 2 bases at V and 6 bases at J, with 8 bases between. There are 12 residues in the CDR3. CDR3 nucleotide sequence: TGTGCCTGGAGTTTAGGGGGTCAGCCCCAGCATTTT. This sequence encodes CAWSLGGQPQHF.

This clone showed up just once. The chain employs TRBV2 and TRBJ2-1; a possible D gene is TRBD1 (6 bases). V dropped 5 bases and J dropped 6 bases, with 17 bases sitting between them. The CDR3 contains 15 residues. Germline V gene sequence: CDR1 SNHLY, CDR2 FYNNEI. The CDR3 DNA is TGTGCCAGCAGTTACAGGGTGTCTGGGGGCAATGAGCAGTTCTTC. This encodes CASSYRVSGGNEQFF.

The chain is built from TRBV5-5 and TRBJ1-3, with D uncertain. V was pared by 0 bases and J by 1 base, with 5 bases between. In germline, CDR1 is SGHKS, CDR2 YYEKEE (reference sequence). CDR3 length: 14 residues. The CDR3 here is CASSLASSGNTIYF. As DNA, the CDR3 is TGTGCCAGCAGCTTGGCCAGTTCTGGAAACACCATATATTTT.

V is TRBV24-1 and J is TRBJ2-7, with D uncertain. The CDR3 is made up of 14 amino acids. The V gene lost 4 bases and the J gene lost 1 base, with 10 bases spanning the gap. From germline, CDR1 is KGHDR and CDR2 SFDVKD. As DNA, the CDR3 is TGTGCCACCAGTGACCCAAATACATCCTACGAGCAGTACTTC. It codes for CATSDPNTSYEQYF.

The chain has TRBV7-9 and TRBJ2-3, with TRBD1 matching over 8 bases. CDR1 and CDR2 from the germline V gene are SEHNR and FQNEAQ (reference sequence). The CDR3 is 15 amino acids. V shed 1 base and J 5 bases; nucleotides not matched to a gene: 5. CDR3 region: CASSLVRGQVDTQYF. The CDR3 DNA follows: TGTGCCAGCAGCTTAGTCAGGGGGCAGGTAGATACGCAGTATTTT.

In this sample, this clone turned up once. The V call is TRBV2, the J call TRBJ1-5; D is undetermined. Germline V gives CDR1 SNHLY, CDR2 FYNNEI. This CDR3 spans 14 amino acids. Trimming left V 3 bases short and J 0 bases short, with 6 bases between. The DNA of the CDR3 is TGTGCCAGCAGTGAGAGGAGTAGCAATCAGCCCCAGCATTTT. Its translation is CASSERSSNQPQHF. Filled out from reference TRBV2 and TRBJ1-5, the complete variable domain reads EPEVTQTPSHQVTQMGQEVILRCVPISNHLYFYWYRQILGQKVEFLVSFYNNEISEKSEIFDDQFSVERPDGSNFTLKIRSTKLEDSAMYFCASSERSSNQPQHFGDGTRLSIL.

The chain recombines TRBV5-6 with TRBJ2-3; maybe TRBD2 (5 bases). Germline CDR1 and CDR2: SGHDT and YYEEEE. The CDR3 is made up of 16 amino acids. V was clipped by 6 bases and J by 6 bases, with 23 bases between them. CDR3: CASNNPGTTLMDTQYF. CDR3 in DNA: TGTGCCAGCAACAATCCGGGAACCACCCTCATGGATACGCAGTATTTT.

The V call is TRBV10-3, the J call TRBJ1-6, with 10 bases fitting TRBD1. V was pared by 6 bases and J by 6 bases, with 2 bases of the junction left unmatched. Looked up from germline, CDR1 is ENHRY and CDR2 is SYGVKD. There are 14 residues in the CDR3. CDR3 region: CAISRTGGNSPLHF. The CDR3 DNA reads as TGTGCCATCAGCCGGACAGGGGGTAATTCACCCCTCCACTTT.

V and J are TRBV10-2 and TRBJ2-5; tentative D call: TRBD2 (5 bases). The CDR3 length is 14 residues. Germline V gives CDR1 WSHSY, CDR2 SAAADI. Trimming cost V 8 bases and J 4 bases, with 17 bases left between them. The CDR3 reads CASQAARRGETQYF. The CDR3 nucleotides read TGCGCCAGCCAAGCGGCACGACGGGGAGAGACCCAGTACTTC.

The chain recombines TRBV5-1 with TRBJ1-4; 8 bases align to TRBD1. The CDR3 loop spans 16 amino acids. The junction had 8 bases not matched to a gene; V was cut back by 4 bases and J by 3 bases. CDR1 and CDR2 (germline): SGHRS, YFSETQ. This CDR3 reads CASSQQGAGANEKLFF. As DNA, the CDR3 is TGCGCCAGCAGCCAGCAGGGGGCGGGAGCTAATGAAAAACTGTTTTTT.